This T cell receptor (beta chain) comes out of a study of blood T cell repertoires in COVID-19. V dropped 0 bases and J dropped 3; count of bases not matched to a gene: 7. The V gene's germline CDR1 is MRHNA and CDR2 SNTAGT. This CDR3 spans 17 amino acids. TCRdb keeps only in-frame clones here, not all; method: immunoSEQ multiplex PCR. The profile shows approximately 27,000 clones, roughly 89% of them singletons. The receptor's source is a human donor with acute or convalescent COVID-19. The donor label of this sample is uncertain. The V call is TRBV6-4, the J call TRBJ2-2; 7 bases match TRBD2. Material: peripheral blood. CDR3 nucleotides: TGTGCCAGCAGTGACTCGGTCCCAGGGAGGGACACCGGGGAGCTGTTTTTT. Translated: CASSDSVPGRDTGELFF.